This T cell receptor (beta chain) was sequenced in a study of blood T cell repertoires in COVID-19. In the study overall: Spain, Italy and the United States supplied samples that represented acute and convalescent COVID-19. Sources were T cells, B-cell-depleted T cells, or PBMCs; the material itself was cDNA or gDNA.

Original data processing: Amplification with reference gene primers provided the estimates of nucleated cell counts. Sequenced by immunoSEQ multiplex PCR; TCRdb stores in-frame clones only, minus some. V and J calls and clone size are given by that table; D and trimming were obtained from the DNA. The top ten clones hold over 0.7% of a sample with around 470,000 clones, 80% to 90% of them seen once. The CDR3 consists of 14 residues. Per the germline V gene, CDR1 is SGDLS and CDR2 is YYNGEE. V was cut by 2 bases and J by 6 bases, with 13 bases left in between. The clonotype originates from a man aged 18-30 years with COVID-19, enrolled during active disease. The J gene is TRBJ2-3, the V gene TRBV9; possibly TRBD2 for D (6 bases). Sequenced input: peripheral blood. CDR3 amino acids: CASSVIEAGDTQYF. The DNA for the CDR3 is TGTGCCAGCAGCGTCATTGAGGCGGGGGATACGCAGTATTTT.